The 7 T cell receptor beta chains presented below share a single source sample, sequenced in a study of Ad26.COV2.S vaccination and SARS-CoV-2 variants. Using immunoSEQ multiplex PCR, the repertoire was profiled, and TCRdb retains in-frame clones only, with some absent. The profile shows around 450,000 clones, roughly 90% of them singletons. Treatment meaning: about 20 received Ad26.COV2.S at low or high dose, single or two shots; 5 received placebo; per-sample allocation not given. Collection of samples fell on day 63 after the first vaccine or placebo injection. Sequencing used peripheral blood, obtained in a trial of Ad26.COV2.S vaccine versus placebo. Receptors originate from a person aged 18-65 years who received the Ad26.COV2.S COVID-19 vaccine or a placebo.

This clone has a single count. The rearrangement joins TRBV30 to TRBJ1-1; D not resolved. The CDR3 loop spans 13 amino acids. The V gene's germline CDR1 is GTSNPN and CDR2 SVGIG (reference sequence). V lost 2 bases, J lost 0 bases, and 7 bases lay in between. The CDR3 loop reads CAWSKRVNTEAFF. DNA for the CDR3: TGTGCCTGGAGTAAAAGAGTGAACACTGAAGCTTTCTTT.

The rearrangement links TRBV27 to TRBJ2-1; 15 positions match TRBD2. The V gene's germline CDR1 is MNHEY and CDR2 SMNVEV (reference sequence). The CDR3 is 18 residues long. V was clipped by 3 bases and J by 3 bases; unmatched bases: 6. CDR3 amino acids: CASSFTGLAGGFYNEQFF. The CDR3 DNA follows: TGTGCCAGCAGTTTTACGGGACTAGCGGGGGGCTTCTACAATGAGCAGTTCTTC.

This chain connects TRBV11-2 to TRBJ1-1; D is undetermined. The CDR3 spans 13 residues. The germline V gene encodes CDR1 SGHAT and CDR2 FQNNGV. Trimming removed 7 bases from V and 1 base from J, with 10 bases in between. CDR3 protein: CASTKDGNTEAFF. The CDR3 region has the DNA TGTGCCAGCACTAAAGACGGGAACACTGAAGCTTTCTTT.

The V call is TRBV7-2, the J call TRBJ2-1; 8 bases are shared with TRBD2. Trimming took 3 bases from V and 4 from J; bases not matched to a gene: 5. Per germline, CDR1 SGHTA and CDR2 FQGNSA. The CDR3 covers 15 residues. The CDR3 reads CASSFSGGGYNEQFF. For the CDR3, the DNA is TGTGCCAGCAGCTTCTCCGGGGGGGGATACAATGAGCAGTTCTTC.

The V call is TRBV19, the J call TRBJ2-1, with D perhaps TRBD2 (5 bases). CDR3 size: 17 residues. Germline loops: CDR1 LNHDA, CDR2 SQIVND (reference sequence). V was clipped by 1 base and J by 0 bases, with 13 bases between them. The CDR3 nucleotides read TGTGCCAGTAGTATAGGAGGGTCCCGAACCTCCTACAATGAGCAGTTCTTC. It codes for CASSIGGSRTSYNEQFF.

The chain combines TRBV7-2 with TRBJ2-7; 11 bases align to TRBD2. Germline V CDR1 and CDR2: SGHTA, FQGNSA. The CDR3 runs 15 residues. Trimming at V came to 5 bases and at J to 2 bases, leaving 5 bases not matched to a gene. CDR3 sequence: CASSSTSGGPYEQYF. CDR3 sequence (DNA): TGTGCCAGCAGCAGTACTAGCGGGGGCCCCTACGAGCAGTACTTC. Drawing the rest from reference TRBV7-2 and TRBJ2-7, the complete variable domain is GAGVSQSPSNKVTEKGKDVELRCDPISGHTALYWYRQSLGQGLEFLIYFQGNSAPDKSGLPSDRFSAERTGGSVSTLTIQRTQQEDSAVYLCASSSTSGGPYEQYFGPGTRLTVT.

This clone was seen only once. The rearrangement links TRBV5-1 to TRBJ2-1; 7 bases fit TRBD2. J was trimmed by 5 bases and V by 6 bases; bases with no gene match: 14. Germline V lookup: CDR1 SGHRS, CDR2 YFSETQ. The CDR3 consists of 16 residues. Here the CDR3 reads CASTRGDRSRNNEQFF. In nucleotides, the CDR3 is TGCGCCAGCACTCGGGGGGACCGCTCTCGGAACAATGAGCAGTTCTTC.